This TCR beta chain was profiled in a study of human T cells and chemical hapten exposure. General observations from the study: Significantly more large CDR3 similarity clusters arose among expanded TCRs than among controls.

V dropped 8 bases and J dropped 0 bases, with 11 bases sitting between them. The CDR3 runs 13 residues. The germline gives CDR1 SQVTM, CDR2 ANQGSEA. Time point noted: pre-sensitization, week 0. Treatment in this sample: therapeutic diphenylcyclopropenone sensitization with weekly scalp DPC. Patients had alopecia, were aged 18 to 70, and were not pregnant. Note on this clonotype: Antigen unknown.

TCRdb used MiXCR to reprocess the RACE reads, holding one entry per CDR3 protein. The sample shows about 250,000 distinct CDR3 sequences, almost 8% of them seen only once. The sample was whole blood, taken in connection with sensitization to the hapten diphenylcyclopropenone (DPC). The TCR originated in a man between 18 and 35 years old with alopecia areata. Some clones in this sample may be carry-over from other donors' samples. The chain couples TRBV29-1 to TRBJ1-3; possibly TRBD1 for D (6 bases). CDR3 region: CSTLGGSGNTIYF. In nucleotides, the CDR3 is TGCAGCACCCTAGGGGGCTCTGGAAACACCATATATTTT.